This entry is about one TCR beta chain. Using unique molecular identifiers, the investigators prepared the TCRbeta library. TCRdb independently ran MiXCR on the PCR reads; one entry per CDR3 protein. The sample gives 640,000 or so distinct CDR3 sequences, about 15% of which show up once; over 0.95% is in the top ten. This entry comes from a study of T-cell reconstitution after alpha-beta-depleted transplantation in children. V gave up 2 bases and J gave up 3 bases, with 18 bases separating them. From germline, CDR1 is KGHSH and CDR2 LQKENI. CDR3 length: 17 residues. The gene calls are TRBV18 and TRBJ2-3, with D tentatively TRBD2 (6 bases). The clonotype was recovered from a human donor who donated a stem cell graft to a child with acute myeloid leukemia. The sequencing here drew on PBMCs from the stem cell graft donor, taken from the stem cell graft. Here the CDR3 DNA reads TGTGCCAGCTCACCAATACAGCCCAGCGGGCAGACAGATACGCAGTATTTT. It codes for CASSPIQPSGQTDTQYF.